Each of the 22 T cell receptor beta chains below was sequenced from the same sample in a study of T cells after yellow fever vaccination. Using its own MiXCR run on the 5' RACE reads, TCRdb lists one record per CDR3 protein. The data contain around 310,000 distinct CDR3 sequences, approximately 9% of them singletons. The specimen was PBMCs, collected on the day of the first yellow fever vaccination. The receptors shown here come from a man aged 18 to 30 who received the YFV17D yellow fever vaccine.

This clonotype was detected a few times. The V call is TRBV4-2, the J call TRBJ2-7; D might be TRBD2 (6 bases). V lost 4 bases to trimming and J lost 0 bases, with 19 bases between them. The CDR3 has 17 residues. CDR1 and CDR2 from the germline V gene are LGHNA and YNFKEQ. CDR3 sequence reads: CASSLFGGRESSYEQYF. CDR3 nucleotide sequence: TGTGCCAGCAGCCTTTTTGGGGGGAGAGAATCCTCCTACGAGCAGTACTTC.

V usage is TRBV7-6 and J usage is TRBJ2-3; TRBD2 matches at 9 bases. There are 17 residues in the CDR3. Germline loops: CDR1 SGHVS, CDR2 FNYEAQ. J was trimmed by 5 bases and V by 1 base; bases with no gene match: 10. DNA for the CDR3: TGTGCCAGCAGCTTAGAGGCGGTCAGCGGGGGGAGAGATACGCAGTATTTT. It is translated as CASSLEAVSGGRDTQYF.

The chain carries TRBV5-1 and TRBJ2-1; the D gene is possibly TRBD2 (5 bases). The germline CDR1 and CDR2 sequences are SGHRS and YFSETQ. The ends were cut back, 2 bases at V and 0 bases at J, with 9 bases in the middle. The CDR3 is 15 amino acids. The CDR3 sequence is CASSFVGDSYNEQFF. CDR3 DNA: TGCGCCAGCAGCTTCGTCGGGGACTCCTACAATGAGCAGTTCTTC.

This clonotype has only a few counts. J is TRBJ2-1 and V is TRBV7-2; 9 bases fit TRBD2. V shed 1 base, J shed 8 bases, and the junction held 6 bases outside the gene matches. The CDR3 contains 15 residues. Germline V lookup: CDR1 SGHTA, CDR2 FQGNSA. The chain's CDR3 is CASSLGSRGGDEQFF. The CDR3 nucleotides are TGTGCCAGCAGCTTAGGATCGCGGGGGGGCGATGAGCAGTTCTTC.

Ten or more counts support this clonotype. The rearrangement links TRBV5-5 to TRBJ2-7; 7 nucleotides line up with TRBD1. The CDR3 is 15 amino acids. V gave up 4 bases and J gave up 2 bases; unmatched junction bases: 9. CDR1 and CDR2 (germline): SGHKS, YYEKEE (reference sequence). The CDR3 DNA reads TGTGCCAGCAGCGTCTTAAACAGGGGACCCTACGAGCAGTACTTC. It yields the protein CASSVLNRGPYEQYF.

Only a few counts were recorded for this clonotype. The chain joins TRBV5-1 to TRBJ2-1, with D possibly called TRBD1 or TRBD2 (6 bases each). The CDR3 contains 16 residues. V was pared by 2 bases and J by 0 bases, with 12 bases between. Germline CDR1 is SGHRS and CDR2 is YFSETQ. CDR3 protein: CASSFKGGSSYNEQFF. The CDR3 DNA reads as TGCGCCAGCAGCTTCAAGGGGGGAAGCTCCTACAATGAGCAGTTCTTC.

About this clonotype: A much bigger clone sits one base away, suggesting this may be a read error. The rearrangement uses TRBV10-3 and TRBJ2-1; 13 bases match TRBD2. The J call is doubtful: the DNA matches TRBJ2-7 better. The CDR3 is 16 amino acids. Germline assignment: CDR1 ENHRY and CDR2 SYGVKD. Here the CDR3 reads CAAGRLAGGTYNEQYF. The CDR3 coding sequence is TGTGCTGCTGGCAGACTAGCGGGGGGAACCTACAATGAGCAGTACTTC.

This clonotype came up a few times. A read error is possible here, since a much larger clone lies one base away. This rearrangement joins TRBV12-3 or TRBV12-4 to TRBJ1-1; D unresolved. Trimming left V 6 bases short and J 2 bases short, with 4 bases between. The CDR3 contains 11 residues. The CDR3 loop is CASSHNTEAFF. For the CDR3, the DNA is TGTGCCAGCAGCCACAACACTGAAGCTTTCTTT.

V is TRBV28 and J is TRBJ2-5, with 7 bases aligning to TRBD1. This CDR3 has 13 residues. After removal of 5 bases from V and 3 bases from J, the junction contained 3 bases not matched to a gene. Germline assignment: CDR1 MDHEN and CDR2 SYDVKM. The CDR3 bases are TGTGCCAGCAGTGAAGGGGGCGAAGAGACCCAGTACTTC. Protein sequence: CASSEGGEETQYF.

The chain links TRBV20-1 to TRBJ2-2; 8 bases map to TRBD1. Trimming removed 8 bases from V and 1 base from J; junction bases left unmatched: 3. Germline-derived CDR1 and CDR2 are DFQATT and SNEGSKA (reference sequence). CDR3 size: 13 residues. CDR3 DNA sequence: TGCAGTTTCGGACAGGGGAACACCGGGGAGCTGTTTTTT. This sequence encodes CSFGQGNTGELFF.

This clonotype has at least ten counts. The V and J genes are TRBV6-2 or TRBV6-3 and TRBJ2-7, with 10 bases that match TRBD1. This CDR3 region has 15 residues. The V gene's germline CDR1 is MNHEY and CDR2 SVGEGT. Trimming at V came to 4 bases and at J to 1 base, leaving 4 bases not matched to a gene. The CDR3 is CASSSWDRGSYEQYV. DNA of the CDR3: TGTGCCAGCAGTTCCTGGGACAGGGGTTCCTACGAGCAGTACGTC.

This clonotype was observed a few times. The chain has TRBV23-1 and TRBJ2-2; D remains ambiguous. TRBV23-1 is flagged as an ORF with uncertain function. Trimming stripped 8 bases from V and 6 bases from J, with 13 bases between. The CDR3 runs 13 residues. The CDR3 nucleotides read TGCGCCAGCCGTCTCAACCGTCCCGGGGAGCTGTTTTTT. Its translation: CASRLNRPGELFF.

This clonotype has more than one count but fewer than ten. In DNA form, the CDR3 reads TGCAGCCTCCGGACCCAATTTGGGTACGCCGGACAGGGCTGTCAGCCCCAGCATTTT. Translated: CSLRTQFGYAGQGCQPQHF. V is TRBV29-1 and J is TRBJ1-5; 8 bases fit TRBD1. The junction had 27 bases not matched to a gene; V was cut back by 8 bases and J by 6 bases. CDR3 size: 19 residues. Germline-derived CDR1 and CDR2 are SQVTM and ANQGSEA.

The chain combines TRBV7-3 with TRBJ2-2; D gene unclear. Germline values: CDR1 SGHTA, CDR2 FQGTGA. Trimming shortened V by 1 base and J by 3 bases, and 9 bases separated the two germline ends. This CDR3 comprises 15 residues. The CDR3 region is CASSLRAGYTGELFF. The CDR3 nucleotides are TGTGCCAGCAGCTTAAGGGCAGGATACACCGGGGAGCTGTTTTTT.

This clonotype has only a few counts. V gene TRBV7-6 combines with J gene TRBJ2-1; 8 nucleotides match TRBD2. V dropped 5 bases and J dropped 0; count of bases not matched to a gene: 12. Germline lookup yields CDR1 SGHVS and CDR2 FNYEAQ. The CDR3 is 18 amino acids. CDR3 nucleotides: TGTGCCAGCAGCCGCACGCCGGGAGGGCGCCTCTCCTACAATGAGCAGTTCTTC. Its translation: CASSRTPGGRLSYNEQFF.

The gene calls are TRBV11-2 and TRBJ1-6; D call uncertain. The germline V gene has CDR1 SGHAT and CDR2 FQNNGV. The ends were cut back, 5 bases at V and 0 bases at J, with 14 bases in the middle. This CDR3 spans 17 amino acids. CDR3 residues: CASSPRLLSSYNSPLHF. CDR3 nucleotides: TGTGCCAGCAGCCCCCGACTACTTAGCTCCTATAATTCACCCCTCCACTTT.

This clonotype was detected a few times. The chain recombines TRBV7-3 with TRBJ2-1; 8 bases agree with TRBD2. CDR3 length: 16 residues. J gave up 4 bases and V 3 bases, and 8 bases lay outside the gene matches. Germline V gene lookup returns CDR1 SGHTA and CDR2 FQGTGA. Here the CDR3 reads CASSFYPGTSYNEQFF. CDR3 coding DNA: TGTGCCAGCAGCTTTTACCCCGGGACTAGTTACAATGAGCAGTTCTTC.

V and J are TRBV27 and TRBJ1-2; the D is unclear. V lost 4 bases and J 1 base, leaving 10 bases between the germline ends. This CDR3 has 14 residues. The V gene's germline CDR1 is MNHEY and CDR2 SMNVEV (reference sequence). CDR3 in amino acids: CASSSTRVNYGYTF. The CDR3 DNA is TGTGCCAGCAGTTCCACCCGTGTTAACTATGGCTACACCTTC.

The chain has TRBV7-9 and TRBJ1-6; TRBD1 matches 10 bases. The CDR3 runs to 15 residues. After removal of 4 bases from V and 13 bases from J, the junction contained 10 bases not matched to a gene. In germline, CDR1 is SEHNR, CDR2 FQNEAQ (reference sequence). This CDR3 is CASSYLRDRGFPLHF. CDR3 bases: TGTGCCAGCAGCTATCTCCGGGACAGGGGATTTCCCCTCCACTTT.

The chain combines TRBV29-1 with TRBJ2-7, with a possible D match to TRBD1 (6 bases). V shed 4 bases and J shed 5 bases, with 12 bases lying between them. Germline CDR1 is SQVTM and CDR2 is ANQGSEA. The CDR3 runs 12 residues. CDR3 loop: CSVGTVGHEQYV. The CDR3 DNA reads TGCAGCGTTGGGACAGTGGGACACGAGCAGTACGTC.

The table lists this clonotype with a few counts. V gene TRBV7-3 combines with J gene TRBJ1-6; D not resolved. The germline gives CDR1 SGHTA, CDR2 FQGTGA. The V and J ends lost 1 base and 9 bases respectively, with 13 bases between them. The CDR3 length is 15 residues. This chain's CDR3 is CASSLNPGLSSPLHF. The CDR3, as DNA: TGTGCCAGCAGCTTAAATCCCGGGCTAAGTTCACCCCTCCACTTT.

CDR3 region: CASSYGADYEQYF. DNA of the CDR3: TGTGCCAGCAGTTACGGGGCAGATTACGAGCAGTACTTC. The V and J genes are TRBV6-2 or TRBV6-3 and TRBJ2-7; the D gene is possibly TRBD1 (5 bases). The germline V and J ends were trimmed by 2 bases and 4 bases, with 9 bases remaining between them. Germline V gives CDR1 MNHEY, CDR2 SVGEGT. CDR3 size: 13 residues.